The clone carrying this T cell receptor (beta chain) was seen only a few times. What it binds is not known. These data originate in a study of CD8+ T cells in alopecia areata. General study findings and limits: Normal-skin resident alphabeta T cells also appear among scalp sample sequences. Sharing of TCRs across patients appeared less clear than in mice, possibly for HLA-related reasons. Clonality was higher in lesional than normal scalp, especially in alopecia totalis/universalis.

CDR3 size: 15 residues. CDR1 and CDR2 (germline): MDHEN, SYDVKM. Deletions cut 6 bases from V and 3 bases from J, with 17 bases between. Extracted from the samples, RNA was reverse transcribed into cDNA to serve as the sequencing template. Produced via immunoSEQ multiplex PCR; TCRdb's table is partial and in-frame only. Here the sample spans some 200,000 clones, 56% being singletons. This receptor was identified in a human donor in good health. The specimen was CD8+ T cells sorted from blood. The chain has TRBV28 and TRBJ1-2, with D perhaps matching TRBD1 (6 bases). The DNA for the CDR3 is TGTGCCAGCAGATTCCATGGGGGGGCTGACTATGGCTACACCTTC. It yields the protein CASRFHGGADYGYTF.